One and the same sample provided the 6 T cell receptor beta chains below, sequenced in a study of T cell repertoires in cytomegalovirus infection. No antigen is known for these receptors. TCRdb redid the calling of the reads with MiXCR, one entry per CDR3 protein. This sample has about 900,000 distinct CDR3 sequences, with less than 40% found just once. Sequences were derived from cultured CD8+ T cells from PBMCs, sampled from culture after CMV antigen stimulation. The source of these receptors is a human donor in good health (CMV status not recorded). Some clones in this sample may be carry-over from other donors' samples.

The rearrangement joins TRBV2 to TRBJ2-5, with 8 bases identical to TRBD1. CDR1 SNHLY and CDR2 FYNNEI come from the germline V gene. This CDR3 contains 14 residues. V lost 6 bases and J lost 5; bases outside the gene matches: 8. The CDR3 sequence is CASRLTGARETQYF. CDR3 DNA sequence: TGTGCCAGCAGGCTGACAGGGGCGAGGGAGACCCAGTACTTC.

In its sample, this clonotype was seen a few times. The V gene is TRBV6-1, the J gene TRBJ2-7; D is unresolved. V dropped 3 bases and J dropped 3 bases, with 12 bases sitting between them. Germline CDR1 and CDR2: MNHNS and SASEGT. The CDR3 loop spans 14 amino acids. In nucleotides, the CDR3 is TGTGCCAGCAGTGAGGGGAAAGGATACTACGAGCAGTACGTC. Residues: CASSEGKGYYEQYV.

To note about this clonotype: A read error may be the cause here, since a much bigger clone is one base away. The genes are TRBV6-5 and TRBJ1-1, with TRBD1 as a possible D gene (6 bases). Germline V gene lookup returns CDR1 MNHEY and CDR2 SVGAGI. Trimming removed 5 bases at V and 2 bases at J, with 24 bases between. There are 18 residues in the CDR3. CDR3 in DNA: TGTGCCAGCAGTGACGGGTCCCGTTACAGGGCCGCTAACACTGAAGCTTTCTTT. The encoded protein is CASSDGSRYRAANTEAFF.

The V and J genes are TRBV7-2 and TRBJ2-5, with D perhaps being TRBD1 or TRBD2 (5 bases each). The germline V gene encodes CDR1 SGHTA and CDR2 FQGNSA. This CDR3 region has 14 residues. V lost 4 bases and J lost 5, with 14 bases in between. The chain's CDR3 is CASSSWGPSETQYF. As DNA, the CDR3 is TGTGCCAGCAGCTCCTGGGGACCTAGTGAGACCCAGTACTTC.

The chain recombines TRBV5-5 with TRBJ2-1; D not certain. There are 12 residues in the CDR3. Trimming shortened V by 6 bases and J by 6 bases, and 10 bases separated the two germline ends. CDR1 is SGHKS and CDR2 is YYEKEE in the germline V gene (reference sequence). The CDR3 nucleotides read TGTGCCAGCACCACCGGGCGCAATGAGCAGTTCTTC. Its protein product is CASTTGRNEQFF.

A few counts support this clonotype. The CDR3 DNA reads as TGTGCCAGCAGCCCTCGGGACCTATCCTACGAGCAGTACGTC. Translating gives CASSPRDLSYEQYV. J is TRBJ2-7 and V is TRBV7-9, with D perhaps given as TRBD1 or TRBD2 (5 bases each). V lost 5 bases, J lost 1 base, and 12 bases lay in between. From germline, CDR1 is SEHNR and CDR2 FQNEAQ (reference sequence). CDR3 length: 14 amino acids.